There are many counts of the clone carrying this T cell receptor beta chain. The time point is: before trial treatment. All of the donors were given nivolumab, ipilimumab, aspirin, low-dose cyclophosphamide and low-dose radiotherapy as part of RACIN, a single-arm trial. The sample belongs to a study of low-dose radiotherapy and immunotherapy resistance in tumors. In the study overall: Across 26 weeks, 13 Gy in total went to Cohort 2, delivered as 1 Gy per fraction every two weeks. Patients took oral aspirin 300 mg daily for four cycles from cycle 1 day 1.

The V and J ends lost 1 base and 5 bases, in that order; junction bases with no gene match: 5. This CDR3 has 15 amino acids. Germline lookup yields CDR1 MGHRA and CDR2 YSYEKL. TRAV- and TRBV-specific primers, spanning alpha and beta chains, primed first-strand cDNA. With a constant-region primer and a V-primer adapter, TCRs were subjected to about 20 PCR cycles of amplification. After the mRNA was isolated, it was amplified using in vitro transcription. TCRdb independently ran MiXCR on the reads; one entry per CDR3 protein. The sample lists under 90,000 distinct CDR3 sequences; roughly 31% were seen once.

The chain couples TRBV4-1 to TRBJ1-2; 9 bases match TRBD1. The source was PBMCs, collected before treatment. The clonotype originates from a female donor with ovarian cancer. DNA for the CDR3: TGCGCCAGCAGCCAAGGGGGACAGGGACGATATGGCTACACCTTC. This translates into CASSQGGQGRYGYTF.